One and the same sample provided the 2 T cell receptor beta chains below, sequenced in a study of OX40 agonist ivuxolimab in advanced cancers. Profiled with immunoSEQ multiplex PCR; TCRdb holds only in-frame clones, not every one. Of around 62,000 clones in the sample, more than 65% are singletons; the top ten hold approximately 1.5%. The starting material was CD4+ or CD8+ T cells sorted from blood, obtained in a trial of the OX40 agonist ivuxolimab. The receptors originated from an adult with an advanced solid tumor such as melanoma, head and neck, liver or kidney cancer.

The gene calls are TRBV28 and TRBJ2-1; no definite D call. The CDR3 sequence is 14 residues long. V shed 1 base and J shed 8 bases, with 12 bases lying between them. The germline CDR1 and CDR2 sequences are MDHEN and SYDVKM. For the CDR3, the DNA is TGTGCCAGCAGTTTATCGGGCCAAACGGATGAGCAGTTCTTC. Translated: CASSLSGQTDEQFF. The full variable domain, its missing parts supplied by reference TRBV28 and TRBJ2-1, is DVKVTQSSRYLVKRTGEKVFLECVQDMDHENMFWYRQDPGLGLRLIYFSYDVKMKEKGDIPEGYSVSREKKERFSLILESASTNQTSMYLCASSLSGQTDEQFFGPGTRLTVL.

The chain joins TRBV25-1 to TRBJ1-4; a weak D match, TRBD1 (6 bases). Germline V gives CDR1 MGHDK, CDR2 SYGVNS. The V end lost 4 bases, the J end lost 7 bases, and 19 bases lay between the germline ends. The CDR3 extends over 16 amino acids. The CDR3 is CASSVPETGGGEKLFF. The CDR3 DNA sequence: TGTGCCAGCAGTGTCCCCGAGACAGGCGGGGGTGAAAAACTGTTTTTT.